The rows below give T cell receptor beta chains drawn from one sample of a study of blood T cell repertoires in COVID-19. Sequenced by immunoSEQ multiplex PCR; TCRdb stores in-frame clones only, minus some. This table has tens of thousands of clones, under 95% appearing once. Sequenced sample: peripheral blood. The receptors here all came from a human donor in a cohort sampled during active COVID-19. Both conserved end residues are part of each CDR3.

V gene	CDR3 protein
TRBV6-1	CASSEGLQGANTEAFF
TRBV12-3/TRBV12-4	CASSFGYGYTF
TRBV27	CASTIGTSGGYEQYF
TRBV9	CASSVGGAGGYTF
TRBV28	CASSSPGPPTQPQHF
TRBV4-3	CASSQVQGQVYSPLHF
TRBV27	CASSSPGSETSPLHF
TRBV28	CASSFMTQEEDGYTF
TRBV24-1	CATSDTRAPRAHTQYF
TRBV3-1/TRBV3-2	CASSQTHLRGADYGYTF
TRBV5-1	CASSFSAEDPYEQYF
TRBV27	CASSFPEGEAFF
TRBV2	CASGRQATNTEAFF
TRBV5-1	CASSLDRGATEAFF
TRBV9	CASSVTSGDNYGYTF
TRBV10-3	CAIRTGSGTAAYEQYF
TRBV5-5	CASLRTSGSPEDEQYF
TRBV12-3/TRBV12-4	CASSWGGGSFF
TRBV14	CASGQDHIVIEKSSYEQYF
TRBV6-4	CASSDSPGDSGNTIYF
TRBV11-2	CASSPVAPLQWDRGNEQYF
TRBV19	CASSVGGNYGYTF
TRBV28	CASSLSSGISGNTIYF
TRBV9	CASSPDSGYYEQYF
TRBV6-2/TRBV6-3	CASSDGQRASPLHF
TRBV5-1	CASSFPGGDYGYTF
TRBV19	CASSQTGGTEAFF
TRBV4-1	CASSHTDRAPYEQYF
TRBV27	CASSLRQGYYEQYF
TRBV9	CASSPTGNQPQHF
TRBV24-1	CATSDLGSGSMSTQYF
TRBV27	CASSSRDRDRPEQYF
TRBV2	CASSPQGGLSQPQHF
TRBV7-5	CARSLGGNGGYTF
TRBV25-1	CASSVSGLANYGYTF
TRBV2	CASSLSDGGGQPQHF
TRBV6-6	CASNRGFNNSPLHF
TRBV6-6	CASSLTTGNQPQHF
TRBV9	CASRRGGANTEAFF
TRBV6-5	CASGRGEMNTEAFF
TRBV7-9	CASSYFRAQGSYEQYF
TRBV5-6	CASSPQPSGGYEQYF
TRBV10-3	CAISDRPRDRGFYEQYF
TRBV9	CASSVVGDEKLFF
TRBV13	CASTMDRGEAFF
TRBV4-1	CASSRGTGFYGYTF